These T cell receptor beta chains were read from a single sample in a study of CD8 T cells in ankylosing spondylitis. TCRdb redid the calling of the 5' RACE reads with MiXCR, one entry per CDR3 protein. The sample lists 450,000 to 550,000 distinct CDR3 sequences; over 4% were seen once. What was sequenced was blood, either unsorted or a sorted T cell fraction (not recorded which). These receptors were obtained from a male donor with ankylosing spondylitis. Both conserved end residues are part of each CDR3. D genes are given only for firm matches. Size values are once, few and many counts, or a class for expanded clones, and some rows have none.

d_call	v_call	j_call	clone_size	cdr3_aa	cdr3_nt
NA	TRBV5-1	TRBJ2-3	many	CASRTVTSTDTQYF	TGCGCCAGCAGGACTGTCACTAGCACAGATACGCAGTATTTT
NA	TRBV7-2	TRBJ2-3	many	CASSLGRVYTQYF	TGTGCCAGCAGCTTAGGTCGGGTCTATACGCAGTATTTT
NA	TRBV24-1	TRBJ1-2	many	CATSASPGDYGYTF	TGTGCCACCAGTGCTTCACCGGGAGACTATGGCTACACCTTC
TRBD2	TRBV7-3	TRBJ2-1	many	CASSFKTSGGGEQFF	TGTGCCAGCAGCTTTAAAACTAGCGGGGGAGGTGAGCAGTTCTTC
TRBD1	TRBV2	TRBJ2-7	many	CASSPDRQQDEQYF	TGTGCCAGCAGCCCGGACAGGCAACAGGACGAGCAGTACTTC
NA	TRBV4-3	TRBJ2-1	many	CASSLSGGASSYNEQFF	TGCGCCAGCAGCCTATCCGGGGGCGCGAGCTCCTACAATGAGCAGTTCTTC
TRBD2	TRBV28	TRBJ2-1	many	CASTTGGTSGNNEQFF	TGTGCCAGCACCACCGGGGGGACTAGCGGCAACAATGAGCAGTTCTTC
TRBD2	TRBV29-1	TRBJ2-3	many	CSVRSGIHSTDTQYF	TGCAGCGTGCGTAGCGGGATCCATAGCACAGATACGCAGTATTTT
NA	TRBV5-1	TRBJ1-1	many	CASSFWGSTEAFF	TGCGCCAGCAGCTTCTGGGGTAGTACTGAAGCTTTCTTT
TRBD1	TRBV5-1	TRBJ2-5	few	CASRSGQVQETQYF	TGCGCCAGCAGATCAGGACAGGTCCAAGAGACCCAGTACTTC
NA	TRBV20-1	TRBJ2-1	many	CSASGSRDNEQFF	TGCAGTGCTTCCGGATCGCGGGACAATGAGCAGTTCTTC
NA	TRBV3-1	TRBJ2-1	many	CASSPTGRPLEQFF	TGTGCCAGCAGCCCCACAGGGCGGCCACTTGAGCAGTTCTTC
NA	TRBV7-9	TRBJ2-7	NA	CASSSVRDGDSYEQYF	TGTGCCAGCAGCTCCGTCCGGGACGGGGACTCCTACGAGCAGTACTTC
NA	TRBV7-2	TRBJ2-7	NA	CASSLALNPTGNLYEQYF	TGTGCCAGCAGCTTAGCCTTAAATCCAACAGGGAACCTCTACGAGCAGTACTTC
NA	TRBV5-1	TRBJ1-1	many	CASSLATMNTEAFF	TGCGCCAGCAGCTTGGCGACCATGAACACTGAAGCTTTCTTT
TRBD2	TRBV11-2	TRBJ2-4	NA	CASSPILLISRTRAKNIQYF	TGTGCCAGCAGCCCGATCCTACTTATTTCCAGGACTAGAGCCAAAAACATTCAGTACTTC
TRBD2	TRBV27	TRBJ2-1	many	CASSHGTSPMYNEQFF	TGTGCCAGCAGTCACGGGACTAGCCCCATGTACAATGAGCAGTTCTTC
NA	TRBV7-6	TRBJ1-1	many	CASSLATPGQGGTEAFF	TGTGCCAGCAGCTTAGCTACGCCCGGGCAGGGAGGAACTGAAGCTTTCTTT
NA	TRBV20-1	TRBJ2-5	many	CSASEGNVETQYF	TGCAGTGCTAGCGAAGGGAACGTAGAGACCCAGTACTTC
TRBD1	TRBV3-1	TRBJ2-1	few	CASNDRGPMNEQFF	TGTGCCAGCAACGACAGGGGGCCGATGAATGAGCAGTTCTTC